The 19 T cell receptor beta chains presented below share a single source sample, sequenced in a study of control samples from healthy donors and cancer patients. Assay used: immunoSEQ multiplex PCR; TCRdb lists only in-frame clones, some missing. The sample has some 120,000 clones, about 93% seen once. The sequenced sample was blood. Receptors were obtained from a man aged 25-45 years in good health.

V and J are TRBV6-6 and TRBJ2-1; tentatively, D is TRBD2 (6 bases). The CDR3 contains 16 residues. With 2 bases removed from V and 4 bases from J, the gap between germline ends came to 15 bases. The germline V gene encodes CDR1 MNHNY and CDR2 SVGAGI (reference sequence). CDR3: CASSYLIRDSYNEQFF. Written as DNA, the CDR3 is TGTGCCAGCAGTTACCTCATCCGGGACTCGTACAATGAGCAGTTCTTC.

This chain uses TRBV5-5 with TRBJ2-7; maybe TRBD2 (5 bases). CDR3 length: 15 amino acids. The V end lost 0 bases, the J end lost 0 bases, and 10 bases lay between the germline ends. Per the germline V gene, CDR1 is SGHKS and CDR2 is YYEKEE (reference sequence). In DNA form, the CDR3 reads TGTGCCAGCAGCTTGGCGTACGGGGTCTCCTACGAGCAGTACTTC. This codes for CASSLAYGVSYEQYF.

This clone was seen a few times. The chain couples TRBV5-1 to TRBJ2-2, with 7 nucleotides matching TRBD2. The V gene end was trimmed by 1 base and the J gene end by 1 base; junction bases not matched to a gene: 7. The CDR3 consists of 17 residues. CDR1 SGHRS and CDR2 YFSETQ come from the germline V gene. The CDR3 reads CASSLLGRGLNTGELFF. The CDR3 DNA reads as TGCGCCAGCAGCTTGTTAGGGAGGGGATTGAACACCGGGGAGCTGTTTTTT. The entire variable domain, with the rest obtained from reference TRBV5-1 and TRBJ2-2, is as follows: KAGVTQTPRYLIKTRGQQVTLSCSPISGHRSVSWYQQTPGQGLQFLFEYFSETQRNKGNFPGRFSGRQFSNSRSEMNVSTLELGDSALYLCASSLLGRGLNTGELFFGEGSRLTVL.

This clone came up a few times. This chain links TRBV11-2 with TRBJ2-1; 7 bases match TRBD2. The CDR3 extends over 16 amino acids. Per the germline V gene, CDR1 is SGHAT and CDR2 is FQNNGV. V lost 8 bases and J lost 4; bases outside the gene matches: 14. Here the CDR3 DNA reads TGTGCCAGCCAGGGTGGCAAAGCGGGACCGTACAATGAGCAGTTCTTC. It yields the protein CASQGGKAGPYNEQFF.

CDR3 in amino acids: CASSQERGSYEQYF. As DNA, the CDR3 is TGTGCCAGCAGCCAAGAACGGGGCTCCTACGAGCAGTACTTC. V and J are TRBV14 and TRBJ2-7; perhaps TRBD2 as D (5 bases). The CDR3 extends over 14 amino acids. Germline V gene lookup returns CDR1 SGHDN and CDR2 FVKESK. Trimming removed 0 bases at V and 0 bases at J, with 6 bases between. The full variable domain, completed using reference TRBV14 and TRBJ2-7, is EAGVTQFPSHSVIEKGQTVTLRCDPISGHDNLYWYRRVMGKEIKFLLHFVKESKQDESGMPNNRFLAERTGGTYSTLKVQPAELEDSGVYFCASSQERGSYEQYFGPGTRLTVT.

The chain employs TRBV4-1 and TRBJ2-5; maybe TRBD1 (5 bases). Germline V CDR1 and CDR2: MGHRA, YSYEKL. CDR3 length equals 15 residues. V was shortened by 3 bases and J by 3 bases, with 14 bases between the two germline ends. The CDR3, as DNA: TGCGCCAGCAGCCACCTAGTGGGCAGGGAAGAGACCCAGTACTTC. This codes for CASSHLVGREETQYF.

V and J are TRBV28 and TRBJ1-4; the D gene is possibly TRBD1 (6 bases). Germline V gene lookup returns CDR1 MDHEN and CDR2 SYDVKM. V was pared by 8 bases and J by 7 bases, with 11 bases between. The CDR3 is 12 amino acids. CDR3 sequence reads: CASGGGGEKLFF. CDR3 DNA sequence: TGTGCCAGCGGCGGGGGCGGTGAAAAACTGTTTTTT. Full variable domain (outside the CDR3, taken from reference TRBV28 and TRBJ1-4): DVKVTQSSRYLVKRTGEKVFLECVQDMDHENMFWYRQDPGLGLRLIYFSYDVKMKEKGDIPEGYSVSREKKERFSLILESASTNQTSMYLCASGGGGEKLFFGSGTQLSVL.

This chain uses TRBV7-7 with TRBJ2-5; 11 bases line up with TRBD2. With 6 bases clipped from V and 5 bases from J, the junction kept 11 bases outside the gene matches. Per germline, CDR1 SSHAT and CDR2 FNYEAQ (reference sequence). This CDR3 is built from 16 residues. The CDR3 nucleotides are TGTGCCAGCAGTCGAGTAGCGGGGGGGCGGGTCGAGACCCAGTACTTC. It specifies CASSRVAGGRVETQYF. Using reference TRBV7-7 and TRBJ2-5 for the parts outside the CDR3, the full variable domain is GAGVSQSPRYKVTKRGQDVTLRCDPISSHATLYWYQQALGQGPEFLTYFNYEAQPDKSGLPSDRFSAERPEGSISTLTIQRTEQRDSAMYRCASSRVAGGRVETQYFGPGTRLLVL.

The V and J genes are TRBV9 and TRBJ2-3; tentatively, D is TRBD1 or TRBD2 (6 bases each). Germline values: CDR1 SGDLS, CDR2 YYNGEE. This CDR3 has 15 residues. V lost 4 bases, J lost 0 bases, and 12 bases lay in between. CDR3 loop: CASSRGGSSTDTQYF. CDR3 bases: TGTGCCAGCAGCAGAGGGGGGTCTAGCACAGATACGCAGTATTTT.

This clone has just one count. The chain recombines TRBV20-1 with TRBJ1-2, with TRBD1 matching over 8 bases. Germline V CDR1 and CDR2: DFQATT, SNEGSKA (reference sequence). The CDR3 runs 11 residues. J was trimmed by 7 bases and V by 7 bases; bases with no gene match: 5. The CDR3 loop is CSGVQGGGYTF. The CDR3 region has the DNA TGCAGTGGGGTACAGGGGGGTGGCTACACCTTC.

The CDR3 reads CASSLVQEPILTRENTIYF. The CDR3 nucleotides read TGTGCCAGCAGCTTAGTACAGGAACCGATCCTTACGAGAGAAAACACCATATATTTT. The chain links TRBV7-8 to TRBJ1-3; TRBD1 might be the D (5 bases). Germline V gene sequence: CDR1 SGHVS, CDR2 FQNEAQ. The CDR3 is made up of 19 amino acids. The V gene lost 1 base and the J gene lost 6 bases, with 25 bases spanning the gap.

The rearrangement joins TRBV5-4 to TRBJ2-5; D gene ambiguous. In germline, CDR1 is SGHNT, CDR2 YYREEE (reference sequence). V was pared by 0 bases and J by 1 base, with 10 bases between. There are 15 residues in the CDR3. DNA of the CDR3: TGTGCCAGCAGCTTGGCCAGAGACCGCCAAGAGACCCAGTACTTC. The encoded protein is CASSLARDRQETQYF.

V usage is TRBV10-3 and J usage is TRBJ1-1, with D possibly TRBD1 on 6 matching bases. CDR3 size: 20 residues. From germline, CDR1 is ENHRY and CDR2 SYGVKD. The V end was cut by 0 bases, the J end by 4 bases, with 27 bases between. In DNA form, the CDR3 reads TGTGCCATCAGTGAGTCTCACCCTATCTACAGGGAAAGGGGTAGCACTGAAGCTTTCTTT. Protein sequence: CAISESHPIYRERGSTEAFF.

The chain recombines TRBV28 with TRBJ1-3, with TRBD1 as a possible D gene (5 bases). The V and J ends lost 8 bases and 3 bases respectively, with 8 bases between them. The CDR3 contains 12 residues. Germline assignment: CDR1 MDHEN and CDR2 SYDVKM. This CDR3 is CASEGYGNTIYF. The CDR3 nucleotides read TGTGCCAGCGAGGGGTATGGAAACACCATATATTTT. Combining the CDR3 with reference TRBV28 and TRBJ1-3 gives the whole variable domain DVKVTQSSRYLVKRTGEKVFLECVQDMDHENMFWYRQDPGLGLRLIYFSYDVKMKEKGDIPEGYSVSREKKERFSLILESASTNQTSMYLCASEGYGNTIYFGEGSWLTVV.

The chain couples TRBV7-8 to TRBJ1-5, with D perhaps matching TRBD1 (6 bases). CDR1 is SGHVS, CDR2 FQNEAQ, per germline. The CDR3 is made up of 13 amino acids. The V and J ends lost 2 bases and 6 bases respectively, with 8 bases between them. In nucleotides, the CDR3 is TGTGCCAGCAGCTTACTGGGGGCTCAGCCCCAGCATTTT. Its protein is CASSLLGAQPQHF.

The V call is TRBV12-3 or TRBV12-4, the J call TRBJ1-3; D is ambiguous. V lost 6 bases to trimming and J lost 5 bases, with 8 bases between them. The CDR3 is 12 residues long. CDR3 DNA sequence: TGTGCCAGCAGGAGAGGGAGAAACACCATATATTTT. Its translation: CASRRGRNTIYF.

This rearrangement joins TRBV5-1 to TRBJ2-3, with D perhaps TRBD2 (5 bases). Trimming took off 4 bases at V and 4 bases at J, with 10 bases between the two ends. The germline V gene encodes CDR1 SGHRS and CDR2 YFSETQ. CDR3 length equals 13 residues. Here the CDR3 reads CASSVTRADTQYF. The CDR3 DNA follows: TGCGCCAGCAGCGTAACTAGGGCAGATACGCAGTATTTT.

The chain couples TRBV7-9 to TRBJ2-1; D perhaps matches TRBD1 (6 bases). This CDR3 has 15 residues. Deletions cut 5 bases from V and 2 bases from J, with 13 bases between. Germline CDR1 SEHNR, CDR2 FQNEAQ (reference sequence). The CDR3 loop reads CASSHRDTTYNEQFF. CDR3 coding DNA: TGTGCCAGCAGCCACCGGGACACTACCTACAATGAGCAGTTCTTC.

The rearrangement uses TRBV19 and TRBJ1-5, with unresolved D. Germline V gene data show CDR1 as LNHDA and CDR2 as SQIVND (reference sequence). Trimming shortened V by 8 bases and J by 6 bases, and 17 bases separated the two germline ends. This CDR3 contains 14 residues. The CDR3 bases are TGTGCCAGTCGGAGGGAGGCCTCTGGTCAGCCCCAGCATTTT. The encoded protein is CASRREASGQPQHF. Supplemented by reference TRBV19 and TRBJ1-5, the full variable domain reads DGGITQSPKYLFRKEGQNVTLSCEQNLNHDAMYWYRQDPGQGLRLIYYSQIVNDFQKGDIAEGYSVSREKKESFPLTVTSAQKNPTAFYLCASRREASGQPQHFGDGTRLSIL.